This T cell receptor beta chain was identified in a study of shared clonotypes between healthy human individuals (TCRdb year 2020). For the wider study: A few men and two women, aged 18 to 49 years, made up the cohort. To estimate repertoire size and how much clonotypes are shared between individuals, the study performed deep sequencing of blood TCR repertoires from five healthy adults. Per donor, three plates each were used for CD4 naive and CD4 memory, two for CD8 naive, and one for CD8 memory. Per donor, leukapheresis produced somewhere between about 0.85 and 8.9 billion PBMCs. To increase sequencing depth and limit assay-specific biases, different laboratories used diverse techniques to prepare libraries and sequence TCR repertoires. Broader findings and caveats from the paper: Across four donors, 4.5% to 6.5% of naive CD4, more than 3% of naive CD8, approximately 2.5% of memory CD4, and 0.4% to 0.45% of memory CD8 clonotypes were shared. Only blood was sampled, and tissue TCR repertoires likely differ from those in blood. Naive subsets generally had larger estimated clonotype richness than memory subsets did. Incomplete sequencing was indicated by rarefaction of sorted-subset datasets, despite the large sequencing depth. Compared with non-shared clonotypes, clonotypes shared by all four sorted-subset donors had higher generation probabilities. The genetic and exposure-history diversity represented was limited by the small number of donors. Pairwise subsampling indicated that sequencing depth was expected to affect the degree of clonotype sharing among donors.

Including the terminal cysteine and phenylalanine, the CDR3 comprises 14 residues. Of all the DNA, just the CDR3 is kept, 42 bases in frame from base 1. V is pruned by 5 bases and J by 7 bases, leaving 9 bases of the junction without a gene match. The germline V gene (reference sequence) supplies CDR1 MNHEY and CDR2 SMNVEV. The donors were healthy, HIV-negative adults who had no recently reported acute infections or vaccinations. All donors were Caucasian adults living in Nashville, Tennessee, USA. Magnetic negative selection was used to enrich CD4+ T cells, after which naive cells were positively selected on CD45RA and the negative fraction became the memory subset. Blood was collected by leukapheresis, and PBMCs were isolated by Ficoll-Histopaque density gradient centrifugation and then cryopreserved in liquid nitrogen vapor phase. Analytical flow cytometry was used to check the purity and quantity of each magnetically sorted T cell population. Each sorted fraction had its genomic DNA isolated and then quantified by UV absorbance on a Nanodrop 2000c.

Using the deep immunoSEQ assay, TCR CDR3 regions were amplified from genomic DNA by multiplex PCR. For each cell subset, the extracted genomic DNA was distributed evenly across all wells of several immunoSEQ 96-well plates, and each plate served as one replicate. Each replicate PCR for sorted subsets received roughly 0.2 ug genomic DNA, equal to tens of thousands of T cell genomes. The purified libraries were quantified using a Qubit 3.0 fluorometer, sized with a Bioanalyzer 2100, and then quantified again using the KAPA Library Quantification kit. Each immunoSEQ 96-well plate was sequenced on its own single-read 150-cycle Illumina NextSeq 550 flow cell. In the original analysis: The immunoSEQ output contained only junctional sequences without quality scores, so filtering could not match that applied to full-length reads. Sequences were annotated with PyIR, a Python wrapper for IgBLAST v1.9, and V/J genes and CDR3 were assigned using IMGT germline references. Reads were removed for weak V/J assignments (E-value above 1e-6), missing CDR3, stop codons, out-of-frame junctions, or ambiguous translated residues. V3J clonotypes were defined as sequences sharing the same inferred V gene, J gene, and CDR3 amino acid sequence. The percentage overlap between two repertoires was calculated by dividing the number of shared unique clonotypes by the size of the smaller repertoire. Three approaches were used to assess repertoire richness: RTK rarefaction, the Chao1 estimator, and Recon v2.1 estimates of unobserved clonotypes. Generation probabilities for all TCRbeta clonotypes obtained by the gDNA method from a handful of donors were computed using OLGA. TCRdb mirrors the immuneACCESS table, restricted to in-frame sequences. Some clones are absent from its copies; in checked studies, under half trace to an unresolved V gene, and the reason for the others is unknown. That table is the source of V, J and clone size, and D and trimming were worked out from the DNA. The sample data list about 2.4 million clones, and around 90% of these were observed just once. The ten largest account for 0.13% to 0.15% of the sample.

On this clone: No cognate antigen has been identified for it. Base qualities are missing; no much larger clone stands one base away.

The sample consisted of naive CD4+ T cells sorted from blood. Taken with the paper, the label for cell subset or site translates to: CD45RA+ positively selected. This receptor was obtained from a man between 18 and 35 years old in good health. The chain is made from TRBV27 and TRBJ2-5, and 8 junctional nucleotides match TRBD2. CDR3 reads: CASSLLGLGGTQYF. In nucleotide form, the sequence is TGTGCCAGCAGTCTCCTGGGACTAGGAGGGACCCAGTACTTC.